This entry lists 28 T cell receptor beta chains sequenced from one sample in a study of blood T cell repertoires in COVID-19 (dated by TCRdb to the early 2020s). Preparation of the library involved the immunoSEQ multiplex PCR assay. In TCRdb, the immuneACCESS table is reduced to in-frame sequences with V and J assigned. These tables do not hold every clone; where another copy was compared, an unresolved V gene accounts for under half, and the others remain unexplained. In this sample the table shows about 98,000 clones, approximately 86% of which occur a single time. In total, the top ten clones hold roughly a tenth of the sample. Specimen: peripheral blood. Every receptor here comes from a man between 65 and 85 years old with active or convalescent COVID-19.

This chain links TRBV19 with TRBJ2-5, with TRBD2 identical over 9 bases. The trim removed 3 bases at V and 0 bases at J, leaving 2 bases unmatched. Germline V CDR1 and CDR2: LNHDA, SQIVND (reference sequence). The CDR3 totals 15 residues. CDR3 DNA: TGTGCCAGTAGTATTGTAGCGGGGGACCAAGAGACCCAGTACTTC. Amino acid sequence: CASSIVAGDQETQYF. Full variable domain (outside the CDR3, taken from reference TRBV19 and TRBJ2-5): DGGITQSPKYLFRKEGQNVTLSCEQNLNHDAMYWYRQDPGQGLRLIYYSQIVNDFQKGDIAEGYSVSREKKESFPLTVTSAQKNPTAFYLCASSIVAGDQETQYFGPGTRLLVL.

The chain's CDR3 is CASSLGRVTGELFF. The CDR3 DNA reads TGTGCCAGCAGCTTAGGGCGGGTTACCGGGGAGCTGTTTTTT. This rearrangement joins TRBV7-2 to TRBJ2-2, with D possibly matching TRBD2 (5 bases). Germline lookup yields CDR1 SGHTA and CDR2 FQGNSA. This CDR3 is 14 amino acids long. Between the trimmed V and J ends, which lost 1 base and 5 bases, there was a span of 8 bases.

Only one count was recorded for this clone. The rearrangement uses TRBV18 and TRBJ1-2; possibly TRBD1 for D (5 bases). V shed 2 bases and J shed 3 bases, with 19 bases lying between them. Germline CDR1 is KGHSH and CDR2 is LQKENI. This CDR3 is 17 amino acids long. The CDR3 reads CASSPEGVGFRDYGYTF. The CDR3 DNA reads as TGTGCCAGCTCACCAGAAGGGGTGGGTTTTCGTGACTATGGCTACACCTTC. Complete variable domain (other parts from reference TRBV18 and TRBJ1-2): NAGVMQNPRHLVRRRGQEARLRCSPMKGHSHVYWYRQLPEEGLKFMVYLQKENIIDESGMPKERFSAEFPKEGPSILRIQQVVRGDSAAYFCASSPEGVGFRDYGYTFGSGTRLTVV.

This CDR3 is CASSGQGNTEAFF. In nucleotides, the CDR3 is TGTGCCAGCAGCGGACAGGGGAACACTGAAGCTTTCTTT. The chain employs TRBV6-5 and TRBJ1-1, with 8 bases identical to TRBD1. CDR3 length: 13 amino acids. Per the germline V gene, CDR1 is MNHEY and CDR2 is SVGAGI. V lost 6 bases, J lost 1 base, and 1 base stayed unmatched.

The gene calls are TRBV7-8 and TRBJ1-2; a possible D gene is TRBD1 (5 bases). Deletions cut 1 base from V and 8 bases from J, with 20 bases between. Germline V CDR1 and CDR2: SGHVS, FQNEAQ. The CDR3 spans 16 residues. The CDR3 DNA sequence: TGTGCCAGCAGCTTAGGGTCCGGGGGACTCCTGACGGGCTACACCTTC. Protein product: CASSLGSGGLLTGYTF.

The CDR3 sequence: CASSLSWAGGGYTF. CDR3 coding DNA: TGTGCCAGCAGCCTTAGTTGGGCGGGGGGTGGCTACACCTTC. The genes are TRBV27 and TRBJ1-2; perhaps TRBD1 as D (5 bases). Germline values: CDR1 MNHEY, CDR2 SMNVEV (reference sequence). The CDR3 totals 14 residues. V dropped 6 bases and J dropped 7 bases, with 18 bases sitting between them.

This sequence joins TRBV7-8 and TRBJ2-1; the match to TRBD1 covers 10 bases. The CDR3 contains 16 residues. Trimming removed 4 bases from V and 0 bases from J; junction bases left unmatched: 3. From germline, CDR1 is SGHVS and CDR2 FQNEAQ. The CDR3 nucleotides are TGTGCCAGCAGCTGGTGGACAGGGGGCTCCTACAATGAGCAGTTCTTC. Translation: CASSWWTGGSYNEQFF.

The chain recombines TRBV5-1 with TRBJ2-7; no firm D call. Germline CDR1 SGHRS, CDR2 YFSETQ. The CDR3 is 14 residues long. With 0 bases removed from V and 2 bases from J, the gap between germline ends came to 9 bases. As DNA, the CDR3 is TGCGCCAGCAGCTTGGGCAGACTCCCCTACGAGCAGTACTTC. Encoded protein: CASSLGRLPYEQYF.

J is TRBJ1-1 and V is TRBV6-6, with 7 bases lining up with TRBD1. The germline CDR1 and CDR2 sequences are MNHNY and SVGAGI (reference sequence). This CDR3 region has 15 residues. V lost 8 bases and J lost 5; bases outside the gene matches: 14. The CDR3 nucleotides are TGTGCCAGCGGGGAACAGGGGTTGCCGGGGACTGAAGCTTTCTTT. Translating gives CASGEQGLPGTEAFF.

V usage is TRBV4-1 and J usage is TRBJ1-2; D is unclear. CDR1 and CDR2 (germline): MGHRA, YSYEKL. The CDR3 contains 14 residues. V lost 0 bases and J 4 bases, leaving 9 bases between the germline ends. The CDR3 sequence: CASSQEEAGYGYTF. CDR3 nucleotide sequence: TGCGCCAGCAGCCAAGAAGAGGCTGGCTATGGCTACACCTTC.

This clone was counted a single time. This chain links TRBV25-1 with TRBJ2-5, with D uncertain. CDR1 and CDR2 (germline): MGHDK, SYGVNS. V lost 1 base and J lost 2, with 8 bases in between. The CDR3 extends over 14 amino acids. The CDR3 bases are TGTGCCAGCAGTGAATGGAGTTTTCAAGAGACCCAGTACTTC. Amino acid sequence: CASSEWSFQETQYF.

The CDR3 region has the DNA TGTGCCAGCAGCCGCGCGGGGGGGTACCAAGAGACCCAGTACTTC. Residues: CASSRAGGYQETQYF. The chain is built from TRBV3-1 (or the pseudogene TRBV3-2) and TRBJ2-5; 9 bases line up with TRBD2. The length of the CDR3 is 15 residues. Trimming cost V 4 bases and J 0 bases; bases outside gene matches: 3. CDR1 is LGHDT and CDR2 is YNNKEL in the germline V gene (reference sequence).

In regard to this clone: This specimen includes other DNA sequences encoding the same CDR3. The chain links TRBV3-1 (or the pseudogene TRBV3-2) to TRBJ2-1; TRBD2 agrees at 7 bases. The V segment lost 4 bases and the J segment 3 bases; nucleotides outside the gene matches: 6. Germline V gives CDR1 LGHDT, CDR2 YNNKEL (reference sequence). The CDR3 is 15 amino acids. The CDR3, as DNA: TGTGCCAGCAGCCCCTCTAGCGGAGGCTACAATGAGCAGTTCTTC. Its translation is CASSPSSGGYNEQFF.

The rearrangement links TRBV20-1 to TRBJ2-1, with unresolved D. The CDR3 is 11 residues long. The germline V gene encodes CDR1 DFQATT and CDR2 SNEGSKA (reference sequence). Trimming left V 4 bases short and J 6 bases short, with 7 bases between. In DNA form, the CDR3 reads TGCAGTGCTACCTATGGCAATGAGCAGTTCTTC. Translated: CSATYGNEQFF.

This chain connects TRBV5-4 to TRBJ2-1, with a possible D match to TRBD2 (6 bases). This CDR3 has 15 amino acids. The germline V gene has CDR1 SGHNT and CDR2 YYREEE (reference sequence). Trimming took off 4 bases at V and 9 bases at J, with 20 bases between the two ends. The CDR3 DNA follows: TGTGCCAGCAGCCCCCGGGACTCACCTGGGGCTGAGCAGTTCTTC. The encoded protein is CASSPRDSPGAEQFF.

The chain uses TRBV24-1 and TRBJ2-3; TRBD2 matches at 7 bases. Germline CDR1 is KGHDR and CDR2 is SFDVKD. J lost 5 bases, V lost 4 bases, and 11 bases had no gene match. The CDR3 spans 16 residues. CDR3 sequence reads: CATSDKGGGEEDTQYF. For the CDR3, the DNA is TGTGCCACCAGTGACAAAGGTGGGGGGGAGGAAGATACGCAGTATTTT.

The V call is TRBV27, the J call TRBJ1-5; D not resolved. Germline lookup yields CDR1 MNHEY and CDR2 SMNVEV (reference sequence). There are 15 residues in the CDR3. Trimming removed 2 bases from V and 4 bases from J, with 12 bases in between. The CDR3 coding sequence is TGTGCCAGCAGTTTAGCGGGGATGGCAAATCAGCCCCAGCATTTT. Amino acid sequence: CASSLAGMANQPQHF.

The chain has TRBV5-1 and TRBJ1-1, with TRBD1 matching 7 bases. The CDR3 contains 14 residues. Germline V CDR1 and CDR2: SGHRS, YFSETQ. Trimming cost V 2 bases and J 4 bases; bases outside gene matches: 5. The CDR3: CASSFPDRATEAFF. As DNA, the CDR3 is TGCGCCAGCAGCTTCCCTGACAGGGCCACTGAAGCTTTCTTT.

This clone has only a few counts. This rearrangement joins TRBV24-1 to TRBJ2-1; the match to TRBD2 covers 8 bases. This CDR3 is 15 amino acids long. V lost 4 bases to trimming and J lost 6 bases; unmatched junction nucleotides: 7. The V gene's germline CDR1 is KGHDR and CDR2 SFDVKD. The CDR3 DNA sequence: TGTGCCACCAGTGACCCCTCTCGGGGGGGCAATGAGCAGTTCTTC. Its protein is CATSDPSRGGNEQFF.

The chain uses TRBV11-1 and TRBJ2-7, with 8 bases that match TRBD2. The CDR3 is 15 amino acids. Germline V gene data show CDR1 as SGHAT and CDR2 as FQDESV (reference sequence). J was trimmed by 2 bases and V by 0 bases; bases with no gene match: 3. CDR3: CASSLASGDPYEQYF. The DNA of the CDR3 is TGTGCCAGCAGCTTAGCTAGCGGGGACCCCTACGAGCAGTACTTC.

The chain has TRBV6-4 and TRBJ2-5; no reliable D call. This CDR3 is built from 15 residues. Trimming pared 0 bases from V and 5 bases from J, leaving 13 bases between. The germline V gene has CDR1 MRHNA and CDR2 SNTAGT. The CDR3: CASSDSLGSHETQYF. The CDR3, as DNA: TGTGCCAGCAGTGACTCGCTAGGTAGCCATGAGACCCAGTACTTC.

The DNA for the CDR3 is TGTGCCAGCAGTGAAGGGGCCAATTGGGCTGAAGCTTTCTTT. It translates to CASSEGANWAEAFF. The V and J genes are TRBV2 and TRBJ1-1; D uncertain. Per germline, CDR1 SNHLY and CDR2 FYNNEI. The V gene lost 1 base and the J gene lost 6 bases, with 12 bases spanning the gap. The CDR3 consists of 14 residues. Complete variable domain (other parts from reference TRBV2 and TRBJ1-1): EPEVTQTPSHQVTQMGQEVILRCVPISNHLYFYWYRQILGQKVEFLVSFYNNEISEKSEIFDDQFSVERPDGSNFTLKIRSTKLEDSAMYFCASSEGANWAEAFFGQGTRLTVV.

V is TRBV13 and J is TRBJ2-3, with 10 bases identical to TRBD2. Germline V gives CDR1 PRHDT, CDR2 FYEKMQ (reference sequence). J was trimmed by 2 bases and V by 2 bases; bases with no gene match: 1. This CDR3 is built from 15 residues. The CDR3 DNA reads as TGTGCCAGCAGCTTACTAGCGGGGGTCACAGATACGCAGTATTTT. It codes for CASSLLAGVTDTQYF.

V usage is TRBV6-5 and J usage is TRBJ2-7; D perhaps matches TRBD1 (5 bases). The CDR3 has 13 amino acids. Germline V gene lookup returns CDR1 MNHEY and CDR2 SVGAGI. V was pared by 11 bases and J by 3 bases, with 17 bases between. The CDR3 sequence: CASRQGSIYEQYF. The CDR3 coding sequence is TGTGCCTCCCGGCAGGGATCGATCTACGAGCAGTACTTC.

This sequence joins TRBV19 and TRBJ2-5; 13 bases agree with TRBD2. The CDR3 loop spans 16 amino acids. The germline V gene has CDR1 LNHDA and CDR2 SQIVND (reference sequence). V gave up 5 bases and J gave up 1 base; unmatched junction bases: 4. This chain's CDR3 is CASSRRLAGGQETQYF. The CDR3 DNA sequence: TGTGCCAGTAGTCGCCGACTAGCGGGGGGCCAAGAGACCCAGTACTTC.

The J gene is TRBJ1-6, the V gene TRBV6-5; possibly TRBD1 for D (5 bases). The CDR3 has 14 amino acids. V lost 7 bases to trimming and J lost 2 bases, with 9 bases between them. Germline V CDR1 and CDR2: MNHEY, SVGAGI. The CDR3 here is CASITTAYNSPLHF. CDR3 DNA: TGTGCCAGCATTACGACAGCCTATAATTCACCCCTCCACTTT.

This clone occurred once. The chain combines TRBV12-3 or TRBV12-4 with TRBJ1-2, with TRBD1 matching 8 bases. The CDR3 is made up of 13 amino acids. The trim removed 6 bases at V and 4 bases at J, leaving 4 bases unmatched. CDR3 in DNA: TGTGCCAGCAGCCGGACAGGGTCCTATGGCTACACCTTC. Translated: CASSRTGSYGYTF.

The V gene is TRBV11-3, the J gene TRBJ2-7, with 7 nucleotides matching TRBD1. Unmatched junction bases numbered 4, after V lost 3 bases and J lost 2 bases. The CDR3 has 14 amino acids. The germline V gene encodes CDR1 SGHNT and CDR2 YENEEA. CDR3 sequence (DNA): TGTGCCAGCAGCTTCCCCGGGACAGCCTACGAGCAGTACTTC. It translates to CASSFPGTAYEQYF.